The 8 T cell receptor beta chains below were found in one sample sequenced in a study of human T cells and chemical hapten exposure (dated by TCRdb to the early 2020s). The library was prepared using RACE. TCRdb lists the instrument as NextSeq 500. TCRdb passed the public sequencing reads through fastp at Q25 and MiXCR, retaining productive beta sequences. Rows are unified per CDR3 protein, each entry keeping the most common DNA and genes. A total of over 100,000 distinct CDR3 sequences appear in this sample, roughly 9% of them only once. Of the sample, around 3.1% falls within the top ten clones. Interpreted using the paper, the time point label stands for: patch test 2, 6 weeks after DPC sensitization. Explained via the paper, the treatment or condition label denotes: therapeutic diphenylcyclopropenone sensitization with weekly scalp DPC. The input for sequencing was whole blood, taken in connection with sensitization to the hapten diphenylcyclopropenone (DPC). The source of these receptors is a woman aged 40 to 50 with alopecia areata. Some clones in this sample may be carry-over from other donors' samples.

This clonotype was observed many times. The chain carries TRBV11-3 and TRBJ2-5; 10 bases map to TRBD2. The CDR3 sequence is 15 residues long. Trimming cost V 3 bases and J 5 bases; bases outside gene matches: 6. CDR1 and CDR2 (germline): SGHNT, YENEEA. CDR3 in amino acids: CASSFTSGVFETQYF. CDR3 sequence (DNA): TGTGCCAGCAGCTTTACTAGCGGGGTATTCGAGACCCAGTACTTC. The variable domain in full, with the rest retrieved from reference TRBV11-3 and TRBJ2-5, is EAGVVQSPRYKIIEKKQPVAFWCNPISGHNTLYWYLQNLGQGPELLIRYENEEAVDDSQLPKDRFSAERLKGVDSTLKIQPAELGDSAVYLCASSFTSGVFETQYFGPGTRLLVL.

In its sample, this clonotype was seen a few times. The rearrangement uses TRBV29-1 and TRBJ1-2; TRBD1 aligns across 10 bases. The CDR3 contains 13 residues. CDR1 is SQVTM and CDR2 is ANQGSEA in the germline V gene. V gave up 6 bases and J gave up 6 bases; unmatched junction bases: 7. CDR3 amino acids: CSVSQDRGDGYTF. CDR3 in DNA: TGCAGCGTCTCCCAGGACAGGGGGGATGGCTACACCTTC.

The J gene is TRBJ1-1, the V gene TRBV7-9; TRBD1 might be the D (5 bases). This CDR3 is built from 14 residues. Germline CDR1 and CDR2: SEHNR and FQNEAQ (reference sequence). V dropped 7 bases and J dropped 7 bases, with 19 bases sitting between them. CDR3 region: CASIETGRQIEAFF. The CDR3 bases are TGTGCCAGCATCGAGACTGGGCGACAGATTGAAGCTTTCTTT.

This clonotype was detected many times. CDR3 nucleotide sequence: TGTGCCAGCAGCTTGGTTGCTGGCACAGATACGCAGTATTTT. It translates to CASSLVAGTDTQYF. The chain couples TRBV5-5 to TRBJ2-3, with no clear D. The V end was cut by 0 bases, the J end by 1 base, with 6 bases between. Germline CDR1 reads SGHKS; CDR2 reads YYEKEE (reference sequence). CDR3 length: 14 residues.

The V call is TRBV19, the J call TRBJ1-2; the D gene is possibly TRBD1 (6 bases). Germline CDR1 and CDR2: LNHDA and SQIVND (reference sequence). Trimming pared 4 bases from V and 4 bases from J, leaving 16 bases between. This CDR3 region has 15 residues. The CDR3 region has the DNA TGTGCCAGTAGTACCCGACAGGCCATGGGCTATGGCTACACCTTC. Protein: CASSTRQAMGYGYTF.

CDR3: CASSYGPAGGGETQYF. The CDR3 DNA reads TGTGCCAGCAGTTACGGGCCCGCGGGGGGCGGGGAGACCCAGTACTTC. The chain employs TRBV6-6 and TRBJ2-5, with TRBD2 identical over 8 bases. Germline V gene data show CDR1 as MNHNY and CDR2 as SVGAGI (reference sequence). This CDR3 is built from 16 residues. J gave up 5 bases and V 2 bases, and 10 bases lay outside the gene matches.

This clonotype has at least ten counts. The chain couples TRBV6-2 or TRBV6-3 to TRBJ1-4; tentatively, D is TRBD1 (6 bases). The CDR3 totals 13 residues. Per germline, CDR1 MNHEY and CDR2 SVGEGT. V lost 6 bases, J lost 7 bases, and 12 bases lay in between. CDR3 DNA: TGTGCCAGCAGGGGCGGACAGCGTGAAAAACTGTTTTTT. Translating it yields CASRGGQREKLFF.

This clonotype has a handful of counts. This CDR3 reads CASSLAAPHQPQHF. CDR3 nucleotides: TGTGCCAGCAGCTTAGCGGCACCCCATCAGCCCCAGCATTTT. The chain combines TRBV7-2 with TRBJ1-5; D unresolved. CDR1 SGHTA and CDR2 FQGNSA come from the germline V gene. V lost 0 bases to trimming and J lost 5 bases, with 8 bases between them. The CDR3 is made up of 14 amino acids.